Below, 5 T cell receptor beta chains from the same sample are listed, as sequenced in a study of blood T cell repertoires in COVID-19. The protocol was immunoSEQ multiplex PCR, while the TCRdb copy is restricted to in-frame clones and leaves out a portion. The sample has about 210,000 clones, roughly 81% seen once. Sample: peripheral blood. Receptors originate from a woman aged 80 or over with acute or convalescent COVID-19.

The chain links TRBV19 to TRBJ2-3, with 7 nucleotides matching TRBD1. The CDR3 is 14 amino acids. CDR1 LNHDA and CDR2 SQIVND come from the germline V gene (reference sequence). Trimming removed 5 bases from V and 2 bases from J; junction bases left unmatched: 4. In nucleotides, the CDR3 is TGTGCCAGTAGTTGGGGGACAGACACAGATACGCAGTATTTT. Translating it yields CASSWGTDTDTQYF.

CDR3 DNA sequence: TGTGCCAGCAGCGCCGCGGGACTACCTTACAATGAGCAGTTCTTC. This translates into CASSAAGLPYNEQFF. The chain recombines TRBV9 with TRBJ2-1; TRBD2 matches at 7 bases. The V and J ends lost 3 bases and 4 bases, in that order; junction bases with no gene match: 7. Germline assignment: CDR1 SGDLS and CDR2 YYNGEE. The CDR3 has 15 residues.

V is TRBV12-5 and J is TRBJ1-2; 12 bases agree with TRBD1. The CDR3 sequence is 16 residues long. The V gene's germline CDR1 is LGHNT and CDR2 FRNRAP. Unmatched junction bases numbered 9, after V lost 6 bases and J lost 4 bases. As DNA, the CDR3 is TGTGCTAGTGGCCCTGGGACAGGGGGCGACCTCTATGGCTACACCTTC. This translates into CASGPGTGGDLYGYTF.

This rearrangement joins TRBV5-6 to TRBJ2-2; the match to TRBD2 covers 8 bases. The CDR3 has 15 amino acids. In germline, CDR1 is SGHDT, CDR2 YYEEEE. Trimming at V came to 3 bases and at J to 7 bases, leaving 8 bases not matched to a gene. In DNA form, the CDR3 reads TGTGCCAGCAGCTCCAGCGGGAGAATGGGCGGGGAGCTGTTTTTT. Its protein is CASSSSGRMGGELFF.

V usage is TRBV30 and J usage is TRBJ1-6; TRBD1 matches 8 bases. With V trimmed by 0 bases and J by 4 bases, 5 bases remained unmatched. Per the germline V gene, CDR1 is GTSNPN and CDR2 is SVGIG (reference sequence). The CDR3 totals 16 residues. CDR3 protein: CAWSVHRGSYNSPLHF. The CDR3 nucleotides read TGTGCCTGGAGTGTCCACAGGGGGAGTTATAATTCACCCCTCCACTTT.